The TCR beta chain under discussion was sequenced for a study of radiotherapy plus CTLA-4 blockade in lung cancer. Whole-study context: Disease control was present in roughly 29% of patients, and objective responses in under 20%. Overall study results and limits: Once radiotherapy plus ipilimumab had been given, TCR clones derived from tumor expanded in blood. Early clone dynamics of blood T cells, plus interferon-beta, reportedly predicted response best.

V shed 8 bases and J shed 0 bases, with 12 bases lying between them. Germline lookup yields CDR1 MGHDK and CDR2 SYGVNS. The CDR3 is 14 residues long. Comments on this clone: The antigen is unknown.

TCRdb keeps only in-frame clones here, not all; method: immunoSEQ multiplex PCR. Of around 110,000 clones in the sample, 85% to 90% are singletons; the top ten hold 2% to 3%. With ipilimumab providing CTLA-4 blockade, focal radiation was administered to patients who had chemo-refractory metastatic non-small-cell lung cancer. The specimen was peripheral blood, collected from a patient treated with radiotherapy plus ipilimumab. The rearrangement links TRBV25-1 to TRBJ2-3; D is ambiguous. The clonotype comes from a human donor with non-small cell lung cancer that progressed on radiotherapy plus ipilimumab. Some clones in this sample may be carry-over from other donors' samples. CDR3 region: CASDPPYSTDTQYF. CDR3 DNA sequence: TGTGCCAGCGATCCACCTTATAGCACAGATACGCAGTATTTT. Full variable domain (rest looked up from reference TRBV25-1 and TRBJ2-3): EADIYQTPRYLVIGTGKKITLECSQTMGHDKMYWYQQDPGMELHLIHYSYGVNSTEKGDLSSESTVSRIRTEHFPLTLESARPSHTSQYLCASDPPYSTDTQYFGPGTRLTVL.